A single TCR beta chain is shown here with its context. What it binds is not known. Unsorted PBMC replicate PCRs used 300 to 350 ng DNA, 25,000 to 35,000 T cell genomes. PBMC DNA, left unsorted, was sequenced on ten immunoSEQ deep assay plates. Under the authors' procedure: ImmunoSEQ sequences covered only the junction and lacked quality scores; filtering therefore differed. Clones were sequenced by immunoSEQ multiplex PCR, and TCRdb holds only the in-frame ones, with some missing. The DNA gave D and trimming, while V, J and clone size come from that table. The repertoire holds about 480,000 clones, with nearly 80% as singletons. The data derive from a study of shared clonotypes between healthy human individuals. General study results and limits: In having few donors, the study represented limited genetic and exposure-history diversity.

The sequence derives from a woman aged 40 to 50 in good health. Some clones in this sample may be carry-over from other donors' samples. Sample: PBMCs.

CDR3 in amino acids: CSIKDGVPEQYF. The CDR3 DNA is TGCAGCATCAAGGACGGGGTGCCCGAGCAGTACTTC. The chain has TRBV29-1 and TRBJ2-7; tentatively, D is TRBD2 (5 bases). CDR1 is SQVTM and CDR2 is ANQGSEA in the germline V gene. This CDR3 region has 12 residues. Trimming cost V 8 bases and J 6 bases, with 17 bases left between them.